This T cell receptor beta chain was identified during a study of blood T cell repertoires in COVID-19. Study context: Acute and convalescent COVID-19 specimens originated in the United States, Italy and Spain. Sample material is recorded as cDNA or gDNA derived from T cells, B-cell-depleted T cells, or PBMCs.

Study processing details: Reference gene primer amplification in the assay estimated nucleated cell counts. The method was immunoSEQ multiplex PCR; TCRdb's version includes in-frame clones alone and lacks a portion of them. V and J calls plus clone size are reproduced from that table; the DNA served to infer D and trimming. Of over 90,000 clones detected, about 89% appear once; the ten largest clones hold 3% to 4%. This CDR3 region has 14 residues. CDR1 and CDR2 from the germline V gene are SGHDT and YYEEEE. Trimming pared 4 bases from V and 5 bases from J, leaving 15 bases between. The genes are TRBV5-6 and TRBJ1-1; D remains ambiguous. The TCR was taken from a woman in her 70s with acute or convalescent COVID-19. Sequenced sample: peripheral blood. DNA of the CDR3: TGTGCCAGCAGCCCCGGAGTCCGGTTGACTGAAGCTTTCTTT. It encodes CASSPGVRLTEAFF.